These 32 T cell receptor beta chains were all obtained from the same sample, sequenced in a study of Ad26.COV2.S vaccination and SARS-CoV-2 variants. TCRdb's copy holds only in-frame clones and misses some; the assay was immunoSEQ multiplex PCR. Here the sample spans some 350,000 clones, more than 75% being singletons. This sample's treatment: about 20 received Ad26.COV2.S at low or high dose, single or two shots; about 5 received placebo; per-sample allocation not given. Sample collection was performed on day 63 after the first vaccine or placebo injection. Sequenced here: peripheral blood, sampled in a trial of Ad26.COV2.S vaccine versus placebo. Receptor source: a person aged 18-65 years who received the Ad26.COV2.S COVID-19 vaccine or a placebo.

The chain combines TRBV7-9 with TRBJ1-5; TRBD1 is a possible D gene (5 bases). The germline V gene encodes CDR1 SEHNR and CDR2 FQNEAQ (reference sequence). The V and J ends lost 2 bases and 0 bases respectively, with 14 bases between them. The CDR3 runs to 17 residues. DNA of the CDR3: TGTGCCAGCAGCTTATATCAGGGCGGGGATAGCAATCAGCCCCAGCATTTT. Its protein is CASSLYQGGDSNQPQHF.

In DNA, the CDR3 is TGTGCCAGAAGCTTTTCCTACGACCTAGCGGGAGGGCCACCTACCTCCTACAATGAGCAGTTCTTC. Its protein is CARSFSYDLAGGPPTSYNEQFF. The chain couples TRBV5-3 to TRBJ2-1; 12 nucleotides align to TRBD2. TRBV5-3 carries the ORF label, with uncertain function. V trimming: 2 bases; J trimming: 0 bases; junction bases outside the gene matches: 18. CDR3 length equals 22 residues.

This chain links TRBV10-1 with TRBJ2-5, with TRBD1 matching over 7 bases. This CDR3 spans 15 amino acids. CDR1 and CDR2 from the germline V gene are WNHNN and SYGVQD (reference sequence). The V and J ends lost 1 base and 1 base, in that order; junction bases with no gene match: 3. The CDR3 bases are TGCGCCAGCAGTGAGTTCAGGGGGACCCAAGAGACCCAGTACTTC. Translating gives CASSEFRGTQETQYF.

The chain combines TRBV11-2 with TRBJ2-7, with D perhaps assigned TRBD1 or TRBD2 (5 bases each). Trimming cost V 1 base and J 6 bases, with 10 bases left between them. Per the germline V gene, CDR1 is SGHAT and CDR2 is FQNNGV. This CDR3 region has 13 residues. DNA for the CDR3: TGTGCCAGCAGCTTAGGGGCCGGGGCCGAGCAGTACTTC. This gives the protein CASSLGAGAEQYF.

CDR3 amino acids: CATSDWGGYEQYF. The CDR3 DNA follows: TGTGCCACCAGCGACTGGGGCGGGTACGAGCAGTACTTC. The J gene is TRBJ2-7, the V gene TRBV24-1; D possibly matches TRBD1 or TRBD2 (5 bases each). V lost 7 bases and J 4 bases, leaving 13 bases between the germline ends. This CDR3 contains 13 residues. Germline V gene lookup returns CDR1 KGHDR and CDR2 SFDVKD.

J is TRBJ1-2 and V is TRBV11-2; TRBD1 is a possible D gene (5 bases). CDR3 length: 14 amino acids. From germline, CDR1 is SGHAT and CDR2 FQNNGV. V was pared by 3 bases and J by 7 bases, with 15 bases between. DNA of the CDR3: TGTGCCAGCAGCTTTTTTGGCAGGGCCACTGGCTACACCTTC. Translated, it gives CASSFFGRATGYTF.

This clone was seen more than once but under ten times. J is TRBJ2-1 and V is TRBV4-3, with a possible D match to TRBD2 (6 bases). Germline-derived CDR1 and CDR2 are LGHNA and YSLEER. The CDR3 is 16 amino acids. Between the trimmed V and J ends, which lost 0 bases and 3 bases, there was a span of 12 bases. CDR3 region: CASSQDVDYNYNEQFF. The DNA for the CDR3 is TGCGCCAGCAGCCAAGATGTGGACTATAACTACAATGAGCAGTTCTTC.

The chain combines TRBV4-3 with TRBJ2-1, with no clear D. Trimming removed 4 bases at V and 2 bases at J, with 6 bases between. Germline V gene sequence: CDR1 LGHNA, CDR2 YSLEER. CDR3 size: 13 residues. CDR3 sequence: CASSRDPYNEQFF. CDR3 nucleotide sequence: TGCGCCAGCAGCCGAGACCCCTACAATGAGCAGTTCTTC.

This sequence joins TRBV11-2 and TRBJ2-2, with TRBD2 matching 10 bases. The V and J ends lost 3 bases and 4 bases, in that order; junction bases with no gene match: 2. Germline V gene lookup returns CDR1 SGHAT and CDR2 FQNNGV. CDR3 length: 15 amino acids. The CDR3 sequence: CASSFTSGITGELFF. CDR3 nucleotides: TGTGCCAGCAGCTTTACTAGCGGGATCACCGGGGAGCTGTTTTTT. The variable domain in full, with the rest retrieved from reference TRBV11-2 and TRBJ2-2, is EAGVAQSPRYKIIEKRQSVAFWCNPISGHATLYWYQQILGQGPKLLIQFQNNGVVDDSQLPKDRFSAERLKGVDSTLKIQPAKLEDSAVYLCASSFTSGITGELFFGEGSRLTVL.

The genes are TRBV6-5 and TRBJ2-7; D gene unclear. The CDR3 covers 13 residues. The V and J ends lost 0 bases and 2 bases respectively, with 5 bases between them. The germline V gene has CDR1 MNHEY and CDR2 SVGAGI. CDR3 loop: CASSYSSTYEQYF. The CDR3, as DNA: TGTGCCAGCAGTTACTCGTCTACCTACGAGCAGTACTTC.

The J gene is TRBJ1-6, the V gene TRBV9; 8 bases match TRBD1. Germline loops: CDR1 SGDLS, CDR2 YYNGEE. The CDR3 has 16 residues. V shed 4 bases, J shed 5 bases, and the junction held 8 bases outside the gene matches. CDR3 in amino acids: CASSPQTGVNNSPLHF. The CDR3 DNA sequence: TGTGCCAGCAGCCCCCAGACAGGGGTAAATAATTCACCCCTCCACTTT.

Turning to this clone: This specimen includes other DNA sequences encoding the same CDR3. The V gene is TRBV19, the J gene TRBJ1-5, with 7 bases identical to TRBD1. The CDR3 extends over 14 amino acids. V gave up 4 bases and J gave up 2 bases; unmatched junction bases: 2. Looked up from germline, CDR1 is LNHDA and CDR2 is SQIVND (reference sequence). As DNA, the CDR3 is TGTGCCAGTAGTACAACAGGGGGCAATCAGCCCCAGCATTTT. Its protein is CASSTTGGNQPQHF.

This clone was found once. The chain uses TRBV12-3 or TRBV12-4 and TRBJ2-7; the D is unclear. V was pared by 5 bases and J by 0 bases, with 5 bases between. This CDR3 contains 12 residues. DNA of the CDR3: TGTGCCAGCAGTAGCTCCTCCTACGAGCAGTACTTC. This sequence encodes CASSSSSYEQYF.

The chain combines TRBV19 with TRBJ2-7, with D unresolved. The CDR3 is 19 residues long. Germline CDR1 and CDR2: LNHDA and SQIVND (reference sequence). Trimming left V 2 bases short and J 0 bases short, with 23 bases between. The DNA of the CDR3 is TGTGCCAGTAGTATAATGGGCCGCTCCCCGGGCCCACCCTCCTACGAGCAGTACTTC. It encodes CASSIMGRSPGPPSYEQYF.

On this clone: A junction end diverges from the germline sequence, so it may reflect a read error. This rearrangement joins TRBV24-1 to TRBJ1-2; 9 bases align to TRBD1. Germline V CDR1 and CDR2: KGHDR, SFDVKD. This CDR3 spans 13 amino acids. The CDR3 bases are TGTGCCACCAGTGATTCTACCCCGGGACAGGGAATCTTC. Translation gives CATSDSTPGQGIF.

This clone has just one count. The same CDR3 also results from other DNA sequences found in this sample. The rearrangement joins TRBV9 to TRBJ1-1, with no clear D. This CDR3 region has 14 residues. The germline V gene has CDR1 SGDLS and CDR2 YYNGEE. The germline V and J ends were trimmed by 2 bases and 0 bases, with 8 bases remaining between them. The CDR3 spells CASSVAGMNTEAFF. CDR3 in DNA: TGTGCCAGCAGCGTCGCCGGGATGAACACTGAAGCTTTCTTT.

This clone showed up many times. The chain links TRBV6-5 to TRBJ1-6; 9 bases line up with TRBD1. Germline V gene lookup returns CDR1 MNHEY and CDR2 SVGAGI. This CDR3 is built from 15 residues. Unmatched junction bases numbered 6, after V lost 5 bases and J lost 7 bases. Written as DNA, the CDR3 is TGTGCCAGCAGTCTCGTACAGGGGGCCAATTCACCCCTCCACTTT. Translation gives CASSLVQGANSPLHF.

The chain joins TRBV6-5 to TRBJ1-2; TRBD1 aligns across 10 bases. The CDR3 extends over 14 amino acids. CDR1 MNHEY and CDR2 SVGAGI come from the germline V gene. J gave up 4 bases and V 6 bases, and 5 bases lay outside the gene matches. CDR3 sequence: CASSAGQGGYGYTF. Here the CDR3 DNA reads TGTGCCAGCAGCGCCGGACAGGGGGGCTATGGCTACACCTTC.

Here the CDR3 DNA reads TGTGCCAGCAGCGTAGCTCCATTGCCGGGACAGGGGGGGGAGACCCAGTACTTC. Translating gives CASSVAPLPGQGGETQYF. This rearrangement joins TRBV9 to TRBJ2-5; 11 bases fit TRBD1. The CDR3 length is 18 residues. Germline lookup yields CDR1 SGDLS and CDR2 YYNGEE. V shed 0 bases and J 5 bases; nucleotides not matched to a gene: 12.

This clone has just one count. DNA for the CDR3: TGCGCCAGCAGCCAAGATCCCAGGGCAAACGCTTATAATTCACCCCTCCACTTT. Its translation is CASSQDPRANAYNSPLHF. The gene calls are TRBV4-3 and TRBJ1-6; possible D gene TRBD1, 5 bases. Germline V gene data show CDR1 as LGHNA and CDR2 as YSLEER. This CDR3 is built from 18 residues. V was shortened by 0 bases and J by 4 bases, with 16 bases between the two germline ends.

The chain has TRBV6-5 and TRBJ2-7; D not certain. CDR1 MNHEY and CDR2 SVGAGI come from the germline V gene. This CDR3 has 14 residues. V was shortened by 10 bases and J by 7 bases, with 23 bases between the two germline ends. CDR3 nucleotides: TGTGCCACCCAAACCCTTACTGGTATTTTTGAGCAGTACTTC. As protein: CATQTLTGIFEQYF.

This chain uses TRBV10-1 with TRBJ2-1; TRBD2 matches at 10 bases. This CDR3 is 15 amino acids long. Germline CDR1 is WNHNN and CDR2 is SYGVQD (reference sequence). The J segment lost 8 bases and the V segment lost 3 bases, leaving 7 bases of the junction unmatched. DNA for the CDR3: TGCGCCAGCAGTGATCCAGCGGGAGGGTTGGATGAGCAGTTCTTC. Translating it yields CASSDPAGGLDEQFF.

The chain employs TRBV19 and TRBJ1-2; 10 bases fit TRBD1. The CDR3 loop spans 14 amino acids. From germline, CDR1 is LNHDA and CDR2 SQIVND (reference sequence). The junction had 1 base not matched to a gene; V was cut back by 3 bases and J by 3 bases. The CDR3 reads CASSMTGGDYGYTF. The CDR3 nucleotides are TGTGCCAGTAGTATGACAGGGGGCGACTATGGCTACACCTTC. Full variable domain (missing parts from reference TRBV19 and TRBJ1-2): DGGITQSPKYLFRKEGQNVTLSCEQNLNHDAMYWYRQDPGQGLRLIYYSQIVNDFQKGDIAEGYSVSREKKESFPLTVTSAQKNPTAFYLCASSMTGGDYGYTFGSGTRLTVV.

The chain has TRBV5-8 and TRBJ1-3, with D perhaps matching TRBD1 (6 bases). Germline V gene lookup returns CDR1 SGHTS and CDR2 YDEGEE. With 0 bases removed from V and 3 bases from J, the gap between germline ends came to 7 bases. The length of the CDR3 is 14 residues. CDR3 sequence reads: CASSLGQVGNTIYF. The DNA of the CDR3 is TGTGCCAGCAGCTTGGGACAGGTTGGAAACACCATATATTTT.

V is TRBV28 and J is TRBJ2-1; D remains unclear. V was cut by 8 bases and J by 6 bases, with 8 bases left in between. The CDR3 is 11 amino acids. The germline CDR1 and CDR2 sequences are MDHEN and SYDVKM. CDR3 sequence: CASGVGNEQFF. CDR3 bases: TGTGCCAGCGGCGTAGGCAATGAGCAGTTCTTC.

In its sample, this clone was seen a few times. CDR3 nucleotide sequence: TGTGCCAGCAGTTCGACAGGGGGCGGGCTCCTTGACTATGGCTACACCTTC. The encoded protein is CASSSTGGGLLDYGYTF. V and J are TRBV28 and TRBJ1-2, with 10 bases matching TRBD1. J lost 3 bases, V lost 4 bases, and 11 bases had no gene match. This CDR3 region has 17 residues. Germline V CDR1 and CDR2: MDHEN, SYDVKM.

In this sample, this clone turned up a few times. The V gene is TRBV2, the J gene TRBJ2-7; TRBD1 aligns across 7 bases. The CDR3 length is 12 residues. Germline V gives CDR1 SNHLY, CDR2 FYNNEI. V lost 7 bases and J lost 1; bases outside the gene matches: 1. CDR3 DNA sequence: TGTGCCAGCACGGGACAGTCCTACGAGCAGTACTTC. Translated: CASTGQSYEQYF.

This chain joins TRBV7-6 and TRBJ2-7; the D gene is possibly TRBD1 (5 bases). Germline V gene data show CDR1 as SGHVS and CDR2 as FNYEAQ. CDR3 length: 14 residues. Trimming removed 0 bases at V and 0 bases at J, with 6 bases between. As DNA, the CDR3 is TGTGCCAGCAGCTTAGCAACAGGCTCCTACGAGCAGTACTTC. Encoded protein: CASSLATGSYEQYF. The entire variable domain, with the rest obtained from reference TRBV7-6 and TRBJ2-7, is as follows: GAGVSQSPRYKVTKRGQDVALRCDPISGHVSLYWYRQALGQGPEFLTYFNYEAQQDKSGLPNDRFSAERPEGSISTLTIQRTEQRDSAMYRCASSLATGSYEQYFGPGTRLTVT.

The chain carries TRBV3-1 (or the pseudogene TRBV3-2) and TRBJ2-7; 13 bases fit TRBD2. There are 16 residues in the CDR3. CDR1 and CDR2 (germline): LGHDT, YNNKEL (reference sequence). V was pared by 4 bases and J by 3 bases, with 6 bases of the junction left unmatched. CDR3 DNA: TGTGCCAGCAGCCCGGGACTAGCGGGGAGTTACTACGAGCAGTACTTC. Amino acids: CASSPGLAGSYYEQYF.

This sequence joins TRBV12-3 or TRBV12-4 and TRBJ1-1; perhaps TRBD1 as D (6 bases). V lost 5 bases to trimming and J lost 4 bases, with 11 bases between them. There are 13 residues in the CDR3. The chain's CDR3 is CASSKGGITEAFF. CDR3 DNA sequence: TGTGCCAGCAGTAAGGGGGGGATCACTGAAGCTTTCTTT.

The rearrangement joins TRBV27 to TRBJ2-1; 8 bases are shared with TRBD1. CDR1 is MNHEY and CDR2 is SMNVEV in the germline V gene (reference sequence). The CDR3 runs 12 residues. V was clipped by 4 bases and J by 10 bases; unmatched bases: 3. The CDR3 DNA reads TGTGCCAGCAGTTCCGACAGGGGAGAGCAGTTCTTC. It is translated as CASSSDRGEQFF.

The V and J genes are TRBV6-5 and TRBJ2-2; D is uncertain. Germline V gives CDR1 MNHEY, CDR2 SVGAGI. CDR3 size: 12 residues. Trimming removed 6 bases from V and 5 bases from J, with 7 bases in between. The DNA for the CDR3 is TGTGCCAGCAGGAGACAAACCGGGGAGCTGTTTTTT. Its protein product is CASRRQTGELFF.